This TCR beta chain was documented in a study of shared clonotypes between healthy human individuals. Overall study: The donor group consisted of a couple of women and three men, aged 18 to 49.

Findings and limits, study-wide: Blood was the only sampled material, and tissue repertoires likely differ.

At a deep level, the assay was run. Using immunoSEQ multiplex PCR, the repertoire was profiled, and TCRdb retains in-frame clones only, with some absent. The table shows 2.5 million or so clones, with roughly nine tenths occurring only once. This clone has only one observation. Its antigen is as yet unknown. This CDR3 is built from 16 residues. Trimming stripped 5 bases from V and 2 bases from J, with 19 bases between. CDR1 SGHAT and CDR2 FQNNGV come from the germline V gene. This chain joins TRBV11-2 and TRBJ2-7; maybe TRBD2 (6 bases). The specimen was naive CD4+ T cells sorted from blood. Subset noted: CD45RA+ positively selected. This TCR was sampled from a man between 18 and 35 years old in good health. The CDR3 sequence: CASSPGVSRTTYEQYF. CDR3 nucleotides: TGTGCCAGCAGCCCGGGGGTATCCCGAACGACCTACGAGCAGTACTTC.